This is a list of T cell receptor beta chains from one sample in a study of blood T cell repertoires in COVID-19. Generated by immunoSEQ multiplex PCR, the TCRdb table keeps only in-frame clones and is missing some. This sample has about 260,000 clones, with about 85% found just once. Sequencing used peripheral blood. The source is a human donor in a cohort sampled during active COVID-19. Both conserved end residues are part of each CDR3. D genes are given only for firm matches. Expanded clones are given a class, and other clones once, few, many or no size at all.

J	D	V	size	DNA	CDR3
TRBJ2-7	TRBD1	TRBV7-2	.	TGTGCCAGCAGCTCGGGACAGGCATTAGGAGACGAGCAGTACTTC	CASSSGQALGDEQYF
TRBJ2-3	.	TRBV9	.	TGTGCCAGCAGCGTAGTGGGTAGCAGCACAGATACGCAGTATTTT	CASSVVGSSTDTQYF
TRBJ2-2	.	TRBV28	once	TGTGCCAGCAGTTGGACAAGGGGGGGGCGCCCTACCGGGGAGCTGTTTTTT	CASSWTRGGRPTGELFF
TRBJ2-7	.	TRBV4-1	.	TGCGCCAGCAGCCAAGGACAGAGAACCTACGAGCAGTACTTC	CASSQGQRTYEQYF
TRBJ2-3	.	TRBV3-1/TRBV3-2	few	TGTGCCAGCAGCCAAGCCGAGGGACTGTCGGGTACGCAGTATTTT	CASSQAEGLSGTQYF
TRBJ2-1	.	TRBV11-3	.	TGTGCCAGCAGCTTCCTGACTAGCAATGAGCAGTTCTTC	CASSFLTSNEQFF
TRBJ2-2	.	TRBV5-1	.	TGCGCCAGCAGCTCCGGTGCGGGATATACCGGGGAGCTGTTTTTT	CASSSGAGYTGELFF
TRBJ2-1	TRBD2	TRBV11-2	.	TGTGCCAGCAGCGTCGGGGGGTATGAGCAGTTCTTC	CASSVGGYEQFF
TRBJ2-6	.	TRBV19	.	TGTGCCAGTAGTATGTTCGCGGGGTCCTCTGGGGCCAACGTCCTGACTTTC	CASSMFAGSSGANVLTF
TRBJ1-2	.	TRBV7-2	.	TGTGCCAGCAGCTTAGCCAGGGTCTCAAGCCACTATGGCTACACCTTC	CASSLARVSSHYGYTF
TRBJ2-5	TRBD1	TRBV10-3	.	TGTGCCATCAGCTCGGGGGGACAGGGGTTAGAGACCCAGTACTTC	CAISSGGQGLETQYF
TRBJ1-6	.	TRBV9	.	TGTGCCAGCAGCGTAGATTGGGGAGATTCACCCCTCCACTTT	CASSVDWGDSPLHF
TRBJ2-1	.	TRBV19	few	TGTGCCAGTAGTATAGAGGGGACAGCGGGGCAGTTCTTC	CASSIEGTAGQFF
TRBJ1-1	.	TRBV28	.	TGTGCCAGCGGTTACAGGGTGACTAACACTGAAGCTTTCTTT	CASGYRVTNTEAFF
TRBJ2-7	.	TRBV7-2	.	TGTGCCAGCAGCTGGGACACCAGCTCCTACGAGCAGTACTTC	CASSWDTSSYEQYF
TRBJ2-1	TRBD2	TRBV2	.	TGTGCCAGCAGTGGGACTAGCGGGAGGGCCAGGTACAATGAGCAGTTCTTC	CASSGTSGRARYNEQFF
TRBJ1-3	.	TRBV11-2	.	TGTGCCAGCAGCTTAGTGGGCTTGGGCTTAAGTGGCTCTGGAAACACCATATATTTT	CASSLVGLGLSGSGNTIYF
TRBJ1-2	.	TRBV27	.	TGTGCCAGCAGCCTACAGGTGAACTATGGCTACACCTTC	CASSLQVNYGYTF
TRBJ2-7	TRBD2	TRBV6-6	.	TGTGCCAGCAGTCCCCCGGGGGGAGGGTTTTTGTCCGAGCAGTACTTC	CASSPPGGGFLSEQYF
TRBJ2-7	TRBD2	TRBV7-9	.	TGTGCCAGCAGCTCGACCTCGGGACTAGCGGGAGGCCGACGATACGAGCAGTACTTC	CASSSTSGLAGGRRYEQYF
TRBJ2-3	.	TRBV6-4	.	TGTGCCAGCAGATGGCCGAGGAACTCTAGCACAGATACGCAGTATTTT	CASRWPRNSSTDTQYF
TRBJ1-1	TRBD1	TRBV14	.	TGTGCCAGCAGCCAAGTTCTGTCGCCAGACAGGGCGCGGAACACTGAAGCTTTCTTT	CASSQVLSPDRARNTEAFF
TRBJ1-5	TRBD1	TRBV28	.	TGTGCCAGCAGTGAGGGGGCCCGAATCAAGCCCCAGCATTTT	CASSEGARIKPQHF
TRBJ1-2	TRBD1	TRBV12-3/TRBV12-4	few	TGTGCCAGCAGCCGCGACAGGGTAGAGGGCTACACCTTC	CASSRDRVEGYTF
TRBJ1-5	.	TRBV21-1	.	TGTGCCACTCTCCCGGGGGGAAGGGCGCCCCAGCATTTT	CATLPGGRAPQHF
TRBJ2-7	TRBD2	TRBV5-4	few	TGTGCCAGCAGCCTGGCGGCGGGAGGATTGTCCTACGAGCAGTACTTC	CASSLAAGGLSYEQYF
TRBJ2-1	.	TRBV30	.	TGTGCCTGGAGTGTAACCGGCAATGAGCAGTTCTTC	CAWSVTGNEQFF
TRBJ1-1	.	TRBV10-2	.	TGCGCCAGCAGCGATGGGCCGCCAGGGGCAGGGACTGAAGCTTTCTTT	CASSDGPPGAGTEAFF
TRBJ2-7	TRBD2	TRBV30	.	TGTGCCTGGAGAGAAAGCGGGAGGGTCTACGAGCAGTACTTC	CAWRESGRVYEQYF
TRBJ1-5	.	TRBV11-2	.	TGTGCCAGCAGCTACGAGGACAATCAGCCCCAGCATTTT	CASSYEDNQPQHF
TRBJ2-7	TRBD2	TRBV7-2	.	TGTGCCAGCACCCCGGGGGGGGTAGAGTACGAGCAGTACTTC	CASTPGGVEYEQYF
TRBJ1-6	.	TRBV5-1	.	TGCGCCAGCAGCTCGGGAAGCCAGGCGTTTTCACCCCTCCACTTT	CASSSGSQAFSPLHF
TRBJ2-2	.	TRBV10-1	.	TGCGCCAGCAGTGAGACAGGGAATATCGCCGGGGAGCTGTTTTTT	CASSETGNIAGELFF
TRBJ1-6	.	TRBV11-2	.	TGTGCCAGCAGTCCTAACCGTCGGAGTCTCAATTCACCCCTCCACTTT	CASSPNRRSLNSPLHF
TRBJ2-1	TRBD2	TRBV15	.	TGTGCCACCAGCAGGGATAGGGCGGGGGGTGAGCAGTTCTTC	CATSRDRAGGEQFF
TRBJ2-1	TRBD2	TRBV11-2	once	TGTGCCAGCAGCTCGGGACTAGCGGGGGGAAATGAGCAGTTCTTC	CASSSGLAGGNEQFF
TRBJ2-3	.	TRBV10-3	.	TGTGCCATCAGTGCCCGCGGGAACTCCTGGGATACGCAGTATTTT	CAISARGNSWDTQYF
TRBJ2-1	TRBD2	TRBV2	once	TGTGCCAGCAAGCGGGACTCCTACAATGAGCAGTTCTTC	CASKRDSYNEQFF
TRBJ1-5	.	TRBV4-3	.	TGCGCCAGCAGCGTACACAGCAATCAGCCCCAGCATTTT	CASSVHSNQPQHF
TRBJ1-2	.	TRBV5-6	.	TGTGCCAGCAGCTTGAGGGGGAGTAATGGCTACACCTTC	CASSLRGSNGYTF
TRBJ1-2	.	TRBV4-2	once	TGTGCCAGCAGCCAAGGGACAGAACTCTATGGCTACACCTTC	CASSQGTELYGYTF
TRBJ2-7	TRBD2	TRBV7-9	few	TGTGCTCACGGACTAGCGGAGTGGGACATGGACTTC	CAHGLAEWDMDF
TRBJ2-7	TRBD2	TRBV14	.	TGTGCCAGCAGCCAACTAGGCGGGAGGTACTACGAGCAGTACTTC	CASSQLGGRYYEQYF
TRBJ2-1	TRBD2	TRBV14	.	TGTGCCAGCAGCCAAGATAAGGCACTAGCGTCACTCAATGAGCAGTTCTTC	CASSQDKALASLNEQFF